This T cell receptor beta chain was captured by sequencing in a study of neurological immune-mediated disorders. Study results and limitations: Phylogenetic analysis grouped 18 of 34 multiple sclerosis patients' repertoires together, suggesting a possible repertoire signature. Multiple sclerosis was found to have the least TCR clonal expansion, below healthy controls, and HTLV-1-associated myelopathy the most.

It was by 5'RACE with 10-nucleotide random UMIs that the cDNA was made. Sequencing runs each yielded over 170 million TCR-beta sequences from 15-18 subjects. TCRdb re-called the 5' RACE reads through MiXCR, storing one row per CDR3 protein. The sample holds 45,000 or so distinct CDR3 sequences; under 3.5% are singletons and the top ten take less than 15%. Ten or more counts support this clonotype. The antigen is not known. Trimming cost V 0 bases and J 1 base; bases outside gene matches: 7. The germline gives CDR1 DFQATT, CDR2 SNEGSKA (reference sequence). This CDR3 is 16 amino acids long. The chain is built from TRBV20-1 and TRBJ1-2, with 8 bases that match TRBD1. The source is a woman aged 45-60 years with multiple sclerosis. Sequencing used PBMCs. The CDR3 DNA is TGCAGTGCTAGAGAGACAGGGGATACGATTAACTATGGCTACACCTTC. Protein product: CSARETGDTINYGYTF.